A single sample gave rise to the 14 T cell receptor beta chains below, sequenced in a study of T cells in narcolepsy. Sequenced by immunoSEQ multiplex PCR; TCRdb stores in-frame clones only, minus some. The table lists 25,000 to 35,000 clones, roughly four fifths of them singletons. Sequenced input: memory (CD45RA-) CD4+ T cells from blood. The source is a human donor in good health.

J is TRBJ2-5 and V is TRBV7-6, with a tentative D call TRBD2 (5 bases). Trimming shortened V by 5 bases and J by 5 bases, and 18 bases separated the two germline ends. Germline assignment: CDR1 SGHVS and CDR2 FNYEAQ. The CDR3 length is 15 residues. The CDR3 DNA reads TGTGCCAGCAGCCCAGGACTCACCGGCGTGGAGACCCAGTACTTC. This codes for CASSPGLTGVETQYF.

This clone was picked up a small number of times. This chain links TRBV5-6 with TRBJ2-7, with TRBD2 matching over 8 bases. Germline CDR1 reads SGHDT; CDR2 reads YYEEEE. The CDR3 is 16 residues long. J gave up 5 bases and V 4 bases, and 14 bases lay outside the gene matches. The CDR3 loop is CASSPGGGRYQNEQYV. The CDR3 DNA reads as TGTGCCAGCAGCCCCGGGGGGGGGCGATATCAGAACGAGCAGTACGTC.

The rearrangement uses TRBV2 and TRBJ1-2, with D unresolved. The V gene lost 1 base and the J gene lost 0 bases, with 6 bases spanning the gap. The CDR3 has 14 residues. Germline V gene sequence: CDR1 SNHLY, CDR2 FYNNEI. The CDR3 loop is CASSEDAANYGYTF. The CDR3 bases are TGTGCCAGCAGTGAAGATGCAGCTAACTATGGCTACACCTTC.

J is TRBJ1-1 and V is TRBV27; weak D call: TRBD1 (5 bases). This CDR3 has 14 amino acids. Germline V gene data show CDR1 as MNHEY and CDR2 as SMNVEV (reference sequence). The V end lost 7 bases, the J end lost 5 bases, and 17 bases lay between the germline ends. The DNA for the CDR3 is TGTGCCAGCACCCCGCTGAGGGGTGGGACTGAAGCTTTCTTT. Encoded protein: CASTPLRGGTEAFF.

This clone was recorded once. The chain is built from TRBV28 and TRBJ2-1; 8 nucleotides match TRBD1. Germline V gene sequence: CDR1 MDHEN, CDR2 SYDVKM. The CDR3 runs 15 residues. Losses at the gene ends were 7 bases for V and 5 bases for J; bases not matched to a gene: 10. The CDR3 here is CASNTAGGPNNEQFF. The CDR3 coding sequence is TGTGCCAGCAACACAGCAGGGGGCCCCAACAATGAGCAGTTCTTC.

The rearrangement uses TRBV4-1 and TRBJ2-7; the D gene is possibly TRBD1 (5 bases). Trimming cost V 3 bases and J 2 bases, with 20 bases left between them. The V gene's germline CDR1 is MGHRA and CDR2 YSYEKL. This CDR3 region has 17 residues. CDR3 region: CASSQDLEGARTYEQYF. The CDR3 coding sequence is TGCGCCAGCAGCCAGGACCTCGAAGGGGCCCGAACCTACGAGCAGTACTTC.

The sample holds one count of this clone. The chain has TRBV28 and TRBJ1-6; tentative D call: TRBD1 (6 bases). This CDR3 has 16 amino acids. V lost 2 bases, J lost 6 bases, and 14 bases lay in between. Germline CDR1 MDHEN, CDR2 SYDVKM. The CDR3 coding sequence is TGTGCCAGCAGTTTACGGGGGCGCTGGAGTAATTCACCCCTCCACTTT. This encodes CASSLRGRWSNSPLHF.

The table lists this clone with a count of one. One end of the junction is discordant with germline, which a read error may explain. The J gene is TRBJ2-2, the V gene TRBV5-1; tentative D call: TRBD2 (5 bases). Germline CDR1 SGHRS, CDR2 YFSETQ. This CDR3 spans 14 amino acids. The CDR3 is CASRQEANAGELFF. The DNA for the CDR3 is TGCGCCAGCAGGCAGGAGGCGAACGCCGGGGAGCTGTTTTTT.

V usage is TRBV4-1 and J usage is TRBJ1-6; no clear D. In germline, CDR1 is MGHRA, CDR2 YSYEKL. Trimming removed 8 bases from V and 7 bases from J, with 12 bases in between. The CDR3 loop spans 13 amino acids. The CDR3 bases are TGCGCCAGCTCTGACACGGCAAATTCACCCCTCCACTTT. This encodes CASSDTANSPLHF.

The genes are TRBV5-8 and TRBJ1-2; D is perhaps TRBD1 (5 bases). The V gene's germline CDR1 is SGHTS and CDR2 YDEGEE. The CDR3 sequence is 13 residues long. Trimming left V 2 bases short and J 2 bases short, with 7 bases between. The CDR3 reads CASSLAGNYGYTF. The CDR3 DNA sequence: TGTGCCAGCAGCTTAGCAGGGAACTATGGCTACACCTTC.

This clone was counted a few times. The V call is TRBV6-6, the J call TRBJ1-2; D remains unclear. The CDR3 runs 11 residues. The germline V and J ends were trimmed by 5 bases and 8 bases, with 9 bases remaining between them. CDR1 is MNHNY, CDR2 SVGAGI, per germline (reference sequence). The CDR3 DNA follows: TGTGCCAGCAGTAAAGGAGGAGGCTACACCTTC. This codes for CASSKGGGYTF.

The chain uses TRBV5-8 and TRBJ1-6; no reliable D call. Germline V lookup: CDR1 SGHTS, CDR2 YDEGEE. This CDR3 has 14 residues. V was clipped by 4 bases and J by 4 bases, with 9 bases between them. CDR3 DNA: TGTGCCAGCAGCGGTGGACGATATAATTCACCCCTCCACTTT. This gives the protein CASSGGRYNSPLHF.

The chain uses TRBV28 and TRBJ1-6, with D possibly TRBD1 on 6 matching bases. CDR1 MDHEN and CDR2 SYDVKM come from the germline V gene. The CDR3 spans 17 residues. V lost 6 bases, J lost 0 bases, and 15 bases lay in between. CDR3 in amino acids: CASSRDTLLSYNSPLHF. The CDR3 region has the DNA TGTGCCAGCAGCAGGGACACCTTACTCTCCTATAATTCACCCCTCCACTTT.

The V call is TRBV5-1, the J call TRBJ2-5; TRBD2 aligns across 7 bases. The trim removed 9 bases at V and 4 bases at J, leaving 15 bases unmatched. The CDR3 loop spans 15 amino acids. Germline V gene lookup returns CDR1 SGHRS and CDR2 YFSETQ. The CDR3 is CATTSRGGAGETQYF. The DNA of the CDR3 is TGCGCCACCACAAGTAGGGGAGGGGCAGGAGAGACCCAGTACTTC.